The T cell receptor (beta chain) under discussion was sequenced for a study of T cells in Graves' hyperthyroidism and ophthalmopathy (dated by TCRdb to the late 2010s). For context, the study as a whole: Peripheral blood samples were taken at initial diagnosis, before any treatment was given. TCR V-J signatures able to tell the groups apart were searched for in a discovery cohort of more than 90 patients, of whom fewer than 45 had Graves' ophthalmopathy and under 65 had stable Graves' hyperthyroidism. Whether ophthalmopathy could be predicted prospectively was tested in an independent validation cohort made up of under 20 hyperthyroidism patients plus 17 patients who later progressed to ophthalmopathy. The roughly 100 discovery patients were randomly split 7:3 into training and test sets. Thyroid tissue and blood T-cell repertoires from roughly 6 Graves' hyperthyroidism patients were also compared in the study. Following sampling, methimazole starting at 30 mg daily was given to hyperthyroidism patients, and high-dose intravenous methylprednisolone was given to ophthalmopathy patients. The paper describes TCR Vbeta CDR3 sequencing of 140 or so peripheral blood samples, made up of some 42 ophthalmopathy patients, some 76 hyperthyroidism patients and 17 progressor patients.

This clonotype appeared many times. The specificity of this receptor is unknown. The record has no base qualities; no much larger clone is one base away. Amplification of TCR beta CDR3 regions was carried out from RNA transcripts. A first-round RT-PCR of the TCR CDR3 used the HTBI primer set with the Qiagen OneStep RT-PCR kit. Libraries were constructed in a second round of multiplex PCR, after which size selection and purification were performed. Libraries were sequenced paired-end with 100 bp reads on an Illumina HiSeq2000. The authors' pipeline ran thus. SOAPnuke was used to process the raw data, with reads discarded if the reads contained adapters or uncalled bases, had a mean Phred below 15, or lacked an exact constant-primer or identifier match. COPE v1.2.5 was used to merge the high-quality paired reads, and each unique nucleotide sequence was defined as a clonotype. Clonotypes were aligned to IMGT TRBV, TRBD and TRBJ reference segments using MiTCR v1.1. Only V-J combinations with frequency above 0.0001, covering about 99% of repertoires, were analysed. A TCS score was defined as the ratio between F50 (clonal expansion) and ExV (chaos), using BLOSUM62-based TCRdist between CDR3 peptides within each V-J. Welch's t-statistics and random forest reduced around 510 V-J features to some 14, which were used in a naive Bayes classifier (R e1071). In-frame beta chains were kept once TCRdb had trimmed the public reads at Q25 with fastp and called clones with MiXCR. One record per CDR3 amino acid sequence lists the most common genes and DNA. TCRdb's processing, not the authors' own work, is the source of the V and J calls. For this sample the table gives roughly 660,000 distinct CDR3 sequences, of which roughly a sixth were detected only once. The ten largest clones capture about 14% of the sample.

Beyond this particular receptor, the publication reports: Most expanded thyroid clonotypes (frequency above 0.001) were also detected in blood, suggesting blood repertoires may reflect thyroid immune responses. No statistical method was used to fix the sample size in advance, and group allocation was not hidden from the investigators. In validation, progression to ophthalmopathy was predicted by the model with nearly 71% sensitivity and around 76% specificity, a median of around 5.9 months before onset. In cross-validation, a model built on a 13 V-J signature told ophthalmopathy apart from stable hyperthyroidism with approximately 90% sensitivity and around 84% specificity, and in testing the same model reached 80%/75%.

The germline ends are 14 bases apart after V is trimmed by 3 bases and J by 2 bases. Per the germline V gene, MDHEN is the CDR1 and SYDVKM is the CDR2. Measured from the cysteine to the phenylalanine, the CDR3 is 16 residues long. Just the 48-base CDR3 DNA is kept, in frame starting at base 1. Graves' hyperthyroidism was defined as stable when no progression to ophthalmopathy occurred over 18 months of follow-up. Hyperthyroidism patients were newly diagnosed, with disease duration under 2 months, and aged 18 to 65 years. The study excluded patients with uncontrolled infections, other autoimmune diseases, pregnancy or lactation. Diagnoses were based on clinical symptoms, serum thyroxine and TRAb, thyroid ultrasound and orbital computed tomography. Ficoll-Paque density gradient centrifugation was used to isolate PBMCs from 10 ml of fresh peripheral blood. Total RNA was extracted using Trizol reagent, and RNA quality was assessed on an Agilent 2100 Bioanalyzer.

The sequence came from a man between 45 and 60 years old with Graves' hyperthyroidism. Specimen: blood. The rearrangement combines TRBV28 with TRBJ2-1; the D call is tentative, TRBD1 or TRBD2, as each matches 5 bases. The CDR3 protein sequence reads: CASSFPGTGAYNEQFF. The nucleotides are TGTGCCAGCAGTTTCCCTGGGACGGGTGCCTACAATGAGCAGTTCTTC.